The TCR beta chain described here comes from a study of T cell changes during pregnancy in multiple sclerosis (dated by TCRdb to the late 2010s). Concerning the study at large: The study looked at changes in the T cell repertoire across pregnancy in women with multiple sclerosis.

The method behind the library was the immunoSEQ multiplex PCR assay. TCRdb re-hosts the immuneACCESS table, in-frame sequences only. Its copies lack some clones; in the studies checked, an unresolved V gene accounts for under half of them, and the cause for the rest is not known. This sample gives under 40,000 clones in total; approximately 90% of them show up just once. The ten top clones hold 4% to 5% of the sample. Trimming takes 9 bases from V and 4 bases from J, and the germline ends sit 14 bases apart. The CDR3 goes from the cysteine to the phenylalanine over 13 residues. The entry retains the CDR3 DNA only, 39 bases that are in frame from base 1. Sequences SEHNR (CDR1) and FQNEAQ (CDR2) are obtained from the germline V gene (reference sequence). With regard to this clone: The specificity of this receptor is unknown. There are no base qualities to consult, and no much larger clone falls within one base.

This clonotype was obtained from a female donor in good health, enrolled as a control in a pregnancy study. The chain was built from TRBV7-9 and TRBJ2-3; 6 matching bases give a weak D call of TRBD2. Sequencing used peripheral blood, obtained in the second trimester of pregnancy. The encoded CDR3 is CARGTSTSDTQYF. The DNA sequence is given as TGTGCCAGGGGGACTTCGACGTCAGATACGCAGTATTTT.